The present TCR beta chain was sequenced within a study of cytomegalovirus exposure and HLA in healthy donors. About the study: Per a later analysis, the 666 first-cohort and 100 to 150 validation repertoires shared one platform.

The CDR3 spans 16 residues. The V and J ends lost 3 bases and 5 bases respectively, with 18 bases between them. CDR1 SGHRS and CDR2 YFSETQ come from the germline V gene. Notes on this clone: Its antigen is unidentified.

General study results and limits: Listed as cytomegalovirus-associated were over 150 TCR beta chains.

The repertoire was sequenced with immunoSEQ multiplex PCR; TCRdb's copy has only in-frame clones and lacks some. Of about 190,000 clones listed, roughly 84% are singletons. The source of this sequence is a man younger than 35 in good health and CMV-seropositive. The sequenced material came from PBMCs. This rearrangement joins TRBV5-1 to TRBJ2-1, with D possibly TRBD2 on 6 matching bases. CDR3 DNA sequence: TGCGCCAGCAGCTCCCAAGGGAGGTCGAAGGACAATGAGCAGTTCTTC. It specifies CASSSQGRSKDNEQFF.